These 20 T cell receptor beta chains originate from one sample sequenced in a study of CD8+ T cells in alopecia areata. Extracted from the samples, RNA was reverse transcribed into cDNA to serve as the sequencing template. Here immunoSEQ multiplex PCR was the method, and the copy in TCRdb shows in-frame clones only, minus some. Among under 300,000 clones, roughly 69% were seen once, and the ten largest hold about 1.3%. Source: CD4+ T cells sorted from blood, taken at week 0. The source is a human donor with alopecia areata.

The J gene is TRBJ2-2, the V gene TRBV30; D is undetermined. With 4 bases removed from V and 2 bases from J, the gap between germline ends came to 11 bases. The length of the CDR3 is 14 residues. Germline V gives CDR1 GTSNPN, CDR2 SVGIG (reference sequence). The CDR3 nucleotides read TGTGCCTGGAAATACTCCAGAAACACCGGGGAGCTGTTTTTT. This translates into CAWKYSRNTGELFF.

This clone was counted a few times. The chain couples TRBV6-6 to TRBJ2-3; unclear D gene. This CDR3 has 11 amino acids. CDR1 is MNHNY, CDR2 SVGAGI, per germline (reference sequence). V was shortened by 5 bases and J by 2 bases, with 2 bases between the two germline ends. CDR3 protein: CASSHTDTQYF. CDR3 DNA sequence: TGTGCCAGCAGTCACACAGATACGCAGTATTTT.

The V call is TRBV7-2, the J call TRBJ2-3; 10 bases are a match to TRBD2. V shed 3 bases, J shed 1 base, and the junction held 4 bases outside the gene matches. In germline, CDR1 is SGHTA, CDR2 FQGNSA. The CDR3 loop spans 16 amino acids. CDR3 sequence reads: CASSFLAGGRTDTQYF. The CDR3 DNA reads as TGTGCCAGCAGCTTCTTAGCGGGGGGACGCACAGATACGCAGTATTTT.

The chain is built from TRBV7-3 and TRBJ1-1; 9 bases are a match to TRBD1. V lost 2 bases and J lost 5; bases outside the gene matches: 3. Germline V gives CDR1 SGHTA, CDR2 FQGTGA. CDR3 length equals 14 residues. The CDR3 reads CASSLGQGRTEAFF. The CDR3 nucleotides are TGTGCCAGCAGCTTAGGACAGGGGAGGACTGAAGCTTTCTTT.

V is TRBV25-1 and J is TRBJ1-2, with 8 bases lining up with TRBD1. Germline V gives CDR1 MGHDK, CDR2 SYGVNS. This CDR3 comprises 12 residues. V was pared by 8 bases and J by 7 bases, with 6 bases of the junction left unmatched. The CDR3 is CASCSQGVGYTF. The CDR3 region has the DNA TGTGCCAGCTGCTCACAGGGGGTTGGCTACACCTTC.

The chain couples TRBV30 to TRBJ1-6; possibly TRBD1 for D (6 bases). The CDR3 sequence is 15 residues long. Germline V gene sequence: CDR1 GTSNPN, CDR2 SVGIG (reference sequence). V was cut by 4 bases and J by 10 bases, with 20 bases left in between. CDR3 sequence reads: CAWNTLAGVRSPLHF. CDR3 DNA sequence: TGTGCCTGGAACACCCTGGCAGGGGTGAGGTCACCCCTCCACTTT.

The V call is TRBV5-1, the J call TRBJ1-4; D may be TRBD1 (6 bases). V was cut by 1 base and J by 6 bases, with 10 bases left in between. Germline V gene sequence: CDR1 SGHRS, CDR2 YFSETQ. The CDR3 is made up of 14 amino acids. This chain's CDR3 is CASSLTGLDEKLFF. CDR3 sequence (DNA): TGCGCCAGCAGCTTGACAGGGTTGGATGAAAAACTGTTTTTT.

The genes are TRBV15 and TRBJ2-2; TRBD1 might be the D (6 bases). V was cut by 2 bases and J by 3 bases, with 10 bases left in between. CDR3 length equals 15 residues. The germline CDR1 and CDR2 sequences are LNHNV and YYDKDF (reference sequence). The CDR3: CATSRIPGDTGELFF. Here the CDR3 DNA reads TGTGCCACCAGCAGAATCCCAGGGGACACCGGGGAGCTGTTTTTT.

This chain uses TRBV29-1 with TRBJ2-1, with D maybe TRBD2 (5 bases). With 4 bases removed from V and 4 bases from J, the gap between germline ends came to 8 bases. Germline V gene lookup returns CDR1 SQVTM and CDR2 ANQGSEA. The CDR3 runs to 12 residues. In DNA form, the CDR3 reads TGCAGCGTTGTCGGGAAATACAATGAGCAGTTCTTC. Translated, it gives CSVVGKYNEQFF.

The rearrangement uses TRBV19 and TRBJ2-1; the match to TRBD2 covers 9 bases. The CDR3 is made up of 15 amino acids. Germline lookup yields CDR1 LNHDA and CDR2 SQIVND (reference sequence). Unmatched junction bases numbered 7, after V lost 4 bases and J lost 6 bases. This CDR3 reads CASSRKETSGNEQFF. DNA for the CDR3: TGTGCCAGTAGTAGAAAGGAGACTAGCGGCAATGAGCAGTTCTTC.

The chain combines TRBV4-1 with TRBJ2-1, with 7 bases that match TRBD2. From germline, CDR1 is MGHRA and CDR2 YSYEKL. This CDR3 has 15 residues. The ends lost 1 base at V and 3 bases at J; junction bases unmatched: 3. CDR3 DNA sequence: TGCGCCAGCAGCCAAGCAGCGGGGAACTACAATGAGCAGTTCTTC. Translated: CASSQAAGNYNEQFF.

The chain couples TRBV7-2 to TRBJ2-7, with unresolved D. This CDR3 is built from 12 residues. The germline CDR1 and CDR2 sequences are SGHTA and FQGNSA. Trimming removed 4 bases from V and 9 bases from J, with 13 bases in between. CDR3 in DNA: TGTGCCAGCAGCTCACCGAATTCTGGGCAGTACTTC. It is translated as CASSSPNSGQYF.

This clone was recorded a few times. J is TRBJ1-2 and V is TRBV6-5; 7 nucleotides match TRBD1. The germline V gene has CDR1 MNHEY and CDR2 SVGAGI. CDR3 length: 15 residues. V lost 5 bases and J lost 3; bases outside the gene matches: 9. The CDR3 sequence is CASSAYRGAYYGYTF. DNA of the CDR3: TGTGCCAGCAGTGCGTACAGGGGCGCATACTATGGCTACACCTTC.

In DNA, the CDR3 is TGTGCCAGCAGTGAAGCGCCGGGATTTGCCTACGAGCAGTACTTC. It yields the protein CASSEAPGFAYEQYF. The rearrangement links TRBV6-1 to TRBJ2-7; D perhaps matches TRBD2 (5 bases). The CDR3 runs 15 residues. V was clipped by 0 bases and J by 2 bases, with 11 bases between them. Germline lookup yields CDR1 MNHNS and CDR2 SASEGT.

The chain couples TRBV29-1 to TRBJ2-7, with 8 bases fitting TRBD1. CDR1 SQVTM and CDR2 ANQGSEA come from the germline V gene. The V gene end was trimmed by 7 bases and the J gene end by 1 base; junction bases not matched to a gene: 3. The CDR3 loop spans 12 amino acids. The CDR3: CSGRDRSYEQYF. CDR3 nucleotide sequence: TGCAGCGGCCGGGACAGGTCCTACGAGCAGTACTTC.

CDR3 bases: TGCAGCGTGAGGACCCTAGGTTACAATGAGCAGTTCTTC. Translating it yields CSVRTLGYNEQFF. The V gene is TRBV29-1, the J gene TRBJ2-1, with D unclear. This CDR3 is built from 13 residues. Germline CDR1 and CDR2: SQVTM and ANQGSEA. With 6 bases removed from V and 4 bases from J, the gap between germline ends came to 13 bases.

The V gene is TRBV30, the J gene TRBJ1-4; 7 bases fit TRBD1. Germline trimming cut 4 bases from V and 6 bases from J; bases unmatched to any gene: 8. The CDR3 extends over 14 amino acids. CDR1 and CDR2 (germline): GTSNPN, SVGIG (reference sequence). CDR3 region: CAWNRQGADEKLFF. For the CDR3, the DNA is TGTGCCTGGAATAGACAGGGTGCGGATGAAAAACTGTTTTTT.

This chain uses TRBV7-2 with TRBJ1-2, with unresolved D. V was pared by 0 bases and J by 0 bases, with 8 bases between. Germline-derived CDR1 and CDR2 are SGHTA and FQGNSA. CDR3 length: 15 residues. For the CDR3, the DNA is TGTGCCAGCAGCTTAGCGCGGGGAGCTAACTATGGCTACACCTTC. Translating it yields CASSLARGANYGYTF.

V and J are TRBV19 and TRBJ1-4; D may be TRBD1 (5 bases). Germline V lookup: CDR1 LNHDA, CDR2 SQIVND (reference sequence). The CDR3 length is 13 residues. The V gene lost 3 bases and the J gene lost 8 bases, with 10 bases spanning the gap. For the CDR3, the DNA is TGTGCCAGTAGTATCGCAGGGAGCGAAAAACTGTTTTTT. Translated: CASSIAGSEKLFF. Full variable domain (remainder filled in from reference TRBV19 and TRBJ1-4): DGGITQSPKYLFRKEGQNVTLSCEQNLNHDAMYWYRQDPGQGLRLIYYSQIVNDFQKGDIAEGYSVSREKKESFPLTVTSAQKNPTAFYLCASSIAGSEKLFFGSGTQLSVL.

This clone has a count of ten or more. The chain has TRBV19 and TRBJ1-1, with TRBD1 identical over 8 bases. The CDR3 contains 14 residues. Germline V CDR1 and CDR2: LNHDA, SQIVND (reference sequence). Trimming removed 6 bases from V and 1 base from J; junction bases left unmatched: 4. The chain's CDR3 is CASRDRVKNTEAFF. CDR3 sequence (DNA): TGTGCCAGTAGGGACAGGGTGAAGAACACTGAAGCTTTCTTT.